These 9 T cell receptor beta chains were all obtained from the same sample, sequenced in a study of blood T cell repertoires in COVID-19. The protocol was immunoSEQ multiplex PCR, while the TCRdb copy is restricted to in-frame clones and leaves out a portion. The repertoire holds roughly 64,000 clones, with over 60% as singletons. Sequencing was done on a sample of peripheral blood. These receptors all stem from a human donor in a cohort sampled during active COVID-19.

V gene TRBV20-1 combines with J gene TRBJ1-1; no reliable D call. Germline-derived CDR1 and CDR2 are DFQATT and SNEGSKA (reference sequence). This CDR3 spans 11 amino acids. The CDR3 DNA reads TGCAGAGCGGTACAGAACACTGAAGCTTTCTTT. This codes for CRAVQNTEAFF.

The chain uses TRBV12-5 and TRBJ1-5; D unclear. Looked up from germline, CDR1 is LGHNT and CDR2 is FRNRAP. V lost 5 bases and J 3 bases, leaving 17 bases between the germline ends. The CDR3 covers 16 residues. This chain's CDR3 is CASGPPGLGHNQPQHF. For the CDR3, the DNA is TGTGCTAGTGGTCCTCCAGGTTTAGGTCACAATCAGCCCCAGCATTTT.

The V call is TRBV6-2 or TRBV6-3, the J call TRBJ2-7; D is perhaps TRBD1 (6 bases). This CDR3 is built from 13 residues. Germline CDR1 and CDR2: MNHEY and SVGEGT. The V end lost 6 bases, the J end lost 4 bases, and 13 bases lay between the germline ends. CDR3 in amino acids: CASRYPGQYEQYF. For the CDR3, the DNA is TGTGCCAGCAGGTACCCCGGACAGTACGAGCAGTACTTC.

This clone occurred a few times. The chain carries TRBV5-1 and TRBJ2-1; D possibly corresponds to TRBD2 (7 bases). The CDR3 totals 16 residues. Trimming took off 5 bases at V and 7 bases at J, with 22 bases between the two ends. Germline CDR1 and CDR2: SGHRS and YFSETQ. The CDR3 loop is CASRGGLAAYGNEQFF. CDR3 DNA sequence: TGCGCCAGCAGGGGGGGGCTAGCGGCTTATGGGAATGAGCAGTTCTTC.

This sequence joins TRBV12-3 or TRBV12-4 and TRBJ1-1; D ambiguous. There are 13 residues in the CDR3. The V end was cut by 1 base, the J end by 8 bases, with 11 bases between. CDR3 region: CASSLVWSREAFF. CDR3 nucleotides: TGTGCCAGCAGTTTAGTCTGGAGTAGAGAAGCTTTCTTT.

The chain uses TRBV6-1 and TRBJ2-1, with 14 bases identical to TRBD2. This CDR3 is 16 amino acids long. Germline-derived CDR1 and CDR2 are MNHNS and SASEGT. V shed 4 bases, J shed 4 bases, and the junction held 3 bases outside the gene matches. The CDR3, as DNA: TGTGCCAGCAGTGCGACTAGCGGGGGGGTTTACAATGAGCAGTTCTTC. Translation gives CASSATSGGVYNEQFF.

The rearrangement uses TRBV10-2 and TRBJ2-2; D remains unclear. Germline values: CDR1 WSHSY, CDR2 SAAADI. The CDR3 loop spans 11 amino acids. Trimming shortened V by 7 bases and J by 2 bases, and 2 bases separated the two germline ends. CDR3 in amino acids: CASTNTGELFF. The CDR3 DNA reads as TGCGCCAGCACAAACACCGGGGAGCTGTTTTTT.

V is TRBV28 and J is TRBJ1-5, with D tentatively TRBD1 (5 bases). Per the germline V gene, CDR1 is MDHEN and CDR2 is SYDVKM. The CDR3 loop spans 16 amino acids. The V end was cut by 6 bases, the J end by 0 bases, with 15 bases between. The CDR3: CASSPGGSGSNQPQHF. DNA of the CDR3: TGTGCCAGCAGCCCGGGGGGGTCGGGTAGCAATCAGCCCCAGCATTTT.

In this sample, this clone turned up many times. This chain uses TRBV4-2 with TRBJ2-3, with D possibly matching TRBD1 (5 bases). This CDR3 contains 15 residues. Deletions cut 0 bases from V and 3 bases from J, with 10 bases between. Per the germline V gene, CDR1 is LGHNA and CDR2 is YNFKEQ. The CDR3 DNA is TGTGCCAGCAGCCAAGAAGCGCGACAGACAGATACGCAGTATTTT. Protein: CASSQEARQTDTQYF.